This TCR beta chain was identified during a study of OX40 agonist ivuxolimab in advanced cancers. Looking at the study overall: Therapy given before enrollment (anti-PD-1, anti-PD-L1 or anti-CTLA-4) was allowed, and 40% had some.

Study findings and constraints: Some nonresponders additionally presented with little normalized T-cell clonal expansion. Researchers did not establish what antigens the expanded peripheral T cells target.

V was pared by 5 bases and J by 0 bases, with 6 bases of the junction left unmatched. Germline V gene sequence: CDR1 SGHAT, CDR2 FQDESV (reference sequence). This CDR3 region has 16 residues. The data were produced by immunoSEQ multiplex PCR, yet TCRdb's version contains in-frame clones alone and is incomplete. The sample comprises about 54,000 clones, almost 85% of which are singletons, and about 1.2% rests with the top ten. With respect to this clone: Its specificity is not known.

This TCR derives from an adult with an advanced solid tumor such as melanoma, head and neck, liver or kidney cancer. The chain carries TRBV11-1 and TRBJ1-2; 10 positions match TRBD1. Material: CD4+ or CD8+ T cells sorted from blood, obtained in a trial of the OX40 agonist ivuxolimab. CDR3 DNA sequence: TGTGCCAGCAGCCTGGGGACAGGGGTACCTAACTATGGCTACACCTTC. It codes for CASSLGTGVPNYGYTF. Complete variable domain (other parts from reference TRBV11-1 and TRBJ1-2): EAEVAQSPRYKITEKSQAVAFWCDPISGHATLYWYRQILGQGPELLVQFQDESVVDDSQLPKDRFSAERLKGVDSTLKIQPAELGDSAMYLCASSLGTGVPNYGYTFGSGTRLTVV.